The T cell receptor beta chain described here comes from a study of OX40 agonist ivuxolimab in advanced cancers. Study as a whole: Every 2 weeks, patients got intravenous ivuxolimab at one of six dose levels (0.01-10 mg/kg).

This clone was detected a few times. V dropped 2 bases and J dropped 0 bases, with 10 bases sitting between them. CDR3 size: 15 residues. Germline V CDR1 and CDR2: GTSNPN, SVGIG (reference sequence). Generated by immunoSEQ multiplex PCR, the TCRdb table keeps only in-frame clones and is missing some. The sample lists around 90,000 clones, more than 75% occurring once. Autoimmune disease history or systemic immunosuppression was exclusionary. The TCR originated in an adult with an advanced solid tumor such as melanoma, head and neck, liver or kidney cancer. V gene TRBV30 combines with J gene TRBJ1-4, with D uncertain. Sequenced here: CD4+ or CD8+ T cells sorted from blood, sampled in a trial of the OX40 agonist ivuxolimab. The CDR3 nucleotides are TGTGCCTGGAGTTTACAGAGAGCAACTAATGAAAAACTGTTTTTT. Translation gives CAWSLQRATNEKLFF.